Listed here are 8 T cell receptor beta chains from one sample, sequenced in a study of PD-1 blockade in mismatch repair-deficient tumors. Clones were sequenced by immunoSEQ multiplex PCR, and TCRdb holds only the in-frame ones, with some missing. This table holds 75,000 to 80,000 clones, 80% to 90% found once. The source material was peripheral blood, sampled 44 weeks after starting pembrolizumab. The source is an adult with mismatch repair-deficient cancer.

This chain joins TRBV19 and TRBJ1-5; D gene uncertain. The V end lost 6 bases, the J end lost 0 bases, and 3 bases lay between the germline ends. The CDR3 is 12 residues long. The germline V gene has CDR1 LNHDA and CDR2 SQIVND (reference sequence). The CDR3 DNA reads as TGTGCCAGTAGAGATAGCAATCAGCCCCAGCATTTT. Protein product: CASRDSNQPQHF. Based on the CDR3 plus reference TRBV19 and TRBJ1-5, the full variable domain is DGGITQSPKYLFRKEGQNVTLSCEQNLNHDAMYWYRQDPGQGLRLIYYSQIVNDFQKGDIAEGYSVSREKKESFPLTVTSAQKNPTAFYLCASRDSNQPQHFGDGTRLSIL.

This chain links TRBV9 with TRBJ1-3; possible D gene TRBD1, 5 bases. The germline V gene has CDR1 SGDLS and CDR2 YYNGEE. Trimming took off 0 bases at V and 4 bases at J, with 11 bases between the two ends. The CDR3 is made up of 15 amino acids. The CDR3 coding sequence is TGTGCCAGCAGCGTAGTAGGGGCTGAAGGAAACACCATATATTTT. Residues: CASSVVGAEGNTIYF.

J is TRBJ2-7 and V is TRBV5-1, with D hard to call. The CDR3 loop spans 15 amino acids. CDR1 SGHRS and CDR2 YFSETQ come from the germline V gene. Trimming took off 5 bases at V and 0 bases at J, with 15 bases between the two ends. CDR3: CASSSALLSSYEQYF. For the CDR3, the DNA is TGCGCCAGCAGTTCCGCCCTTCTTAGCTCCTACGAGCAGTACTTC. The entire variable domain, with the rest obtained from reference TRBV5-1 and TRBJ2-7, is as follows: KAGVTQTPRYLIKTRGQQVTLSCSPISGHRSVSWYQQTPGQGLQFLFEYFSETQRNKGNFPGRFSGRQFSNSRSEMNVSTLELGDSALYLCASSSALLSSYEQYFGPGTRLTVT.

A few counts support this clone. The chain couples TRBV27 to TRBJ1-2; 8 positions match TRBD1. Germline V gene lookup returns CDR1 MNHEY and CDR2 SMNVEV (reference sequence). V lost 3 bases, J lost 6 bases, and 3 bases stayed unmatched. The CDR3 contains 13 residues. CDR3 nucleotides: TGTGCCAGCAGTTTTCAGGGGGCCCATGGCTACACCTTC. It specifies CASSFQGAHGYTF.

This sequence joins TRBV5-4 and TRBJ2-2; weak D call: TRBD1 (6 bases). CDR1 and CDR2 (germline): SGHNT, YYREEE (reference sequence). This CDR3 is 14 amino acids long. V gave up 5 bases and J gave up 4 bases, with 12 bases separating them. CDR3: CASSRDRTTGELFF. CDR3 coding DNA: TGTGCCAGCAGTCGAGACAGGACCACCGGGGAGCTGTTTTTT.

The V call is TRBV19, the J call TRBJ1-5; D possibly corresponds to TRBD1 (6 bases). V dropped 3 bases and J dropped 1 base, with 13 bases sitting between them. The germline V gene encodes CDR1 LNHDA and CDR2 SQIVND (reference sequence). The CDR3 is 16 residues long. CDR3 protein: CASSIFGGRSNQPQHF. CDR3 coding DNA: TGTGCCAGTAGTATTTTTGGGGGCCGGAGCAATCAGCCCCAGCATTTT.

The V call is TRBV4-1, the J call TRBJ2-3, with D maybe TRBD1 (6 bases). The CDR3 is 15 residues long. The ends were cut back, 1 base at V and 3 bases at J, with 11 bases in the middle. CDR1 and CDR2 (germline): MGHRA, YSYEKL. The CDR3 sequence: CASSQVTGITDTQYF. The CDR3 region has the DNA TGCGCCAGCAGCCAAGTTACAGGGATTACAGATACGCAGTATTTT.

The V gene is TRBV27, the J gene TRBJ1-5, with D tentatively TRBD1 (6 bases). CDR3 length: 13 amino acids. V was cut by 3 bases and J by 4 bases, with 7 bases left in between. CDR1 MNHEY and CDR2 SMNVEV come from the germline V gene (reference sequence). The DNA for the CDR3 is TGTGCCAGCAGTTTGGACAGAAATCAGCCCCAGCATTTT. This translates into CASSLDRNQPQHF.